These 20 T cell receptor beta chains were sequenced from one sample in a study of CD8 T cells in ankylosing spondylitis. From the 5' RACE reads, TCRdb called clonotypes with MiXCR, one entry per CDR3 protein. The table lists approximately 92,000 distinct CDR3 sequences, 7.5% to 9% of them singletons. The sequenced material came from blood, either unsorted or a sorted T cell fraction (not recorded which). These receptors came from a male donor with ankylosing spondylitis or in good health (not recorded which).

This clonotype was seen ten or more times. The rearrangement links TRBV29-1 to TRBJ1-2, with TRBD1 identical over 9 bases. V lost 7 bases, J lost 4 bases, and 7 bases stayed unmatched. The CDR3 is 13 amino acids. From germline, CDR1 is SQVTM and CDR2 ANQGSEA. The CDR3 loop reads CSGGGQGGYGYTF. The CDR3 nucleotides read TGCAGCGGGGGGGGACAGGGAGGCTATGGCTACACCTTC.

The V gene is TRBV28, the J gene TRBJ1-2; TRBD1 aligns across 11 bases. Germline loops: CDR1 MDHEN, CDR2 SYDVKM. The CDR3 runs 17 residues. Germline trimming cut 4 bases from V and 8 bases from J; bases unmatched to any gene: 15. The CDR3 coding sequence is TGTGCCAGCAGTTCTACGGCCGGGACAGGGGGATTGGGAGGCTACACCTTC. Residues: CASSSTAGTGGLGGYTF.

This clonotype was seen repeatedly, ten times or more. The genes are TRBV9 and TRBJ2-3, with a tentative D call TRBD1 (6 bases). With 1 base removed from V and 0 bases from J, the gap between germline ends came to 12 bases. Germline CDR1 reads SGDLS; CDR2 reads YYNGEE. The CDR3 contains 16 residues. The CDR3 DNA is TGTGCCAGCAGCGTAAGTGGGGGCTCAAGCACAGATACGCAGTATTTT. Translating gives CASSVSGGSSTDTQYF.

This clonotype was detected a few times. The J gene is TRBJ2-5, the V gene TRBV18, with TRBD2 matching 9 bases. Germline-derived CDR1 and CDR2 are KGHSH and LQKENI. The J segment lost 4 bases and the V segment lost 8 bases, leaving 11 bases of the junction unmatched. CDR3 length equals 15 residues. The CDR3 sequence is CASQKRGADVETQYF. The CDR3 DNA follows: TGTGCCAGCCAGAAGCGGGGGGCCGATGTAGAGACCCAGTACTTC.

The chain uses TRBV7-9 and TRBJ2-2, with 9 bases that match TRBD1. CDR1 is SEHNR, CDR2 FQNEAQ, per germline (reference sequence). The length of the CDR3 is 15 residues. The V gene end was trimmed by 3 bases and the J gene end by 5 bases; junction bases not matched to a gene: 4. The CDR3 sequence is CASSFPGQGTGELFF. CDR3 DNA: TGTGCCAGCAGCTTTCCGGGACAGGGTACCGGGGAGCTGTTTTTT.

This clonotype has at least ten counts. This chain joins TRBV20-1 and TRBJ1-5, with a tentative D call TRBD1 (6 bases). V shed 6 bases and J shed 5 bases, with 23 bases lying between them. Germline lookup yields CDR1 DFQATT and CDR2 SNEGSKA (reference sequence). The CDR3 extends over 16 amino acids. The CDR3 sequence: CSAKLGAGASYQPQHF. The CDR3 DNA sequence: TGCAGTGCCAAACTAGGGGCAGGGGCAAGTTATCAGCCCCAGCATTTT.

The table lists this clonotype with many counts. The chain links TRBV30 to TRBJ2-7, with D possibly matching TRBD2 (7 bases). Germline V gene sequence: CDR1 GTSNPN, CDR2 SVGIG (reference sequence). The V end was cut by 2 bases, the J end by 7 bases, with 21 bases between. This CDR3 region has 15 residues. The CDR3, as DNA: TGTGCCTGGAGTTTAAACGGGGGGCCATTATTAGAGCAGTACTTC. Translated, it gives CAWSLNGGPLLEQYF.

This clonotype was seen repeatedly, ten times or more. The chain has TRBV5-1 and TRBJ2-7; possible D gene TRBD1, 5 bases. The V end lost 6 bases, the J end lost 4 bases, and 17 bases lay between the germline ends. The CDR3 extends over 14 amino acids. Germline values: CDR1 SGHRS, CDR2 YFSETQ. CDR3 in amino acids: CASTPGPREYEQYF. For the CDR3, the DNA is TGCGCCAGCACTCCAGGACCCAGGGAATACGAGCAGTACTTC.

This clonotype was counted many times. This chain joins TRBV20-1 and TRBJ1-6; D remains unclear. V was cut by 1 base and J by 0 bases, with 10 bases left in between. There are 16 residues in the CDR3. The V gene's germline CDR1 is DFQATT and CDR2 SNEGSKA (reference sequence). CDR3 in amino acids: CSARVRSGSYNSPLHF. The CDR3 nucleotides read TGCAGTGCTAGAGTTAGGTCCGGCTCCTATAATTCACCCCTCCACTTT.

In its sample, this clonotype was seen many times. For the CDR3, the DNA is TGTGCCAGCAGTTTTCAACTGAATTATGGCTACACCTTC. It is translated as CASSFQLNYGYTF. This rearrangement joins TRBV12-3 or TRBV12-4 to TRBJ1-2; no reliable D call. This CDR3 is 13 amino acids long. V gave up 3 bases and J gave up 5 bases, with 10 bases separating them.

This clonotype was seen at least ten times. The chain recombines TRBV28 with TRBJ2-7; 9 bases fit TRBD1. The germline V gene encodes CDR1 MDHEN and CDR2 SYDVKM. J lost 3 bases, V lost 0 bases, and 6 bases had no gene match. CDR3 length equals 16 residues. This chain's CDR3 is CASSLWVGQGGYEQYF. The CDR3 bases are TGTGCCAGCAGTTTATGGGTGGGACAGGGTGGCTACGAGCAGTACTTC.

This clonotype has a count of ten or more. At one of its ends the junction is not consistent with the germline gene, which may arise from a read error. The chain employs TRBV7-2 and TRBJ2-1; D gene uncertain. Germline V gene lookup returns CDR1 SGHTA and CDR2 FQGNSA. This CDR3 comprises 11 residues. CDR3 residues: CASSFYNEQFF. CDR3 coding DNA: TGCGCCAGCAGCTTCTACAATGAGCAGTTCTTC.

This clonotype appeared many times. This rearrangement joins TRBV28 to TRBJ2-7, with no clear D. Looked up from germline, CDR1 is MDHEN and CDR2 is SYDVKM. V was cut by 5 bases and J by 2 bases, with 13 bases left in between. The CDR3 covers 14 residues. CDR3 amino acids: CASSPRGVPYEQYF. In DNA form, the CDR3 reads TGTGCCAGCAGTCCGCGAGGAGTACCCTACGAGCAGTACTTC.

This chain links TRBV24-1 with TRBJ2-1, with 9 bases identical to TRBD2. V lost 3 bases, J lost 8 bases, and 7 bases stayed unmatched. This CDR3 comprises 15 residues. CDR1 KGHDR and CDR2 SFDVKD come from the germline V gene. The CDR3 region has the DNA TGTGCCACCAGTGATCGCGGGGGGGCCGAGGATGAGCAGTTCTTC. The encoded protein is CATSDRGGAEDEQFF.

This clonotype was recorded many times. The chain links TRBV6-5 to TRBJ2-3; 9 nucleotides match TRBD2. The V gene's germline CDR1 is MNHEY and CDR2 SVGAGI. V was clipped by 0 bases and J by 11 bases; unmatched bases: 3. CDR3 length: 13 residues. The CDR3 nucleotides read TGTGCCAGCAGTTACTCCTTGCGGGGGGGGCAGTATTTT. Amino acids: CASSYSLRGGQYF.

The sample holds many counts of this clonotype. The rearrangement joins TRBV27 to TRBJ2-5; TRBD1 aligns across 9 bases. The length of the CDR3 is 15 residues. The V and J ends lost 2 bases and 5 bases, in that order; junction bases with no gene match: 6. Germline CDR1 MNHEY, CDR2 SMNVEV (reference sequence). CDR3 nucleotides: TGTGCCAGCAGTTTAACCCGACAGGGGGGTGAGACCCAGTACTTC. Translated: CASSLTRQGGETQYF.

The V and J genes are TRBV7-2 and TRBJ2-1; no clear D gene. Germline V gives CDR1 SGHTA, CDR2 FQGNSA. This CDR3 is 12 amino acids long. The V gene lost 1 base and the J gene lost 6 bases, with 4 bases spanning the gap. In DNA, the CDR3 is TGTGCCAGCAGCTTAGGAATCAATGAGCAGTTCTTC. Its translation: CASSLGINEQFF.

This clonotype was observed a few times. This rearrangement joins TRBV7-9 to TRBJ2-3; 8 nucleotides match TRBD2. Germline trimming cut 3 bases from V and 1 base from J; bases unmatched to any gene: 3. CDR1 is SEHNR, CDR2 FQNEAQ, per germline (reference sequence). This CDR3 is built from 15 residues. CDR3 DNA sequence: TGTGCCAGCAGCTTGGGACTAGAAGGCACAGATACGCAGTATTTT. Translation: CASSLGLEGTDTQYF.

This clonotype was observed many times. The chain uses TRBV5-1 and TRBJ2-2; 7 nucleotides match TRBD1. Germline assignment: CDR1 SGHRS and CDR2 YFSETQ. V shed 4 bases and J 0 bases; nucleotides not matched to a gene: 15. The CDR3 covers 19 residues. CDR3 amino acids: CASSQSGTAVSSNTGELFF. The DNA for the CDR3 is TGCGCCAGCAGCCAATCTGGGACAGCCGTATCCTCGAACACCGGGGAGCTGTTTTTT.

There are many counts of this clonotype. The chain employs TRBV5-1 and TRBJ2-2; a possible D gene is TRBD2 (5 bases). The CDR3 runs to 15 residues. The germline V gene encodes CDR1 SGHRS and CDR2 YFSETQ. V gave up 1 base and J gave up 2 bases, with 9 bases separating them. CDR3 region: CASSLFASNTGELFF. For the CDR3, the DNA is TGCGCCAGCAGCTTGTTTGCTAGCAACACCGGGGAGCTGTTTTTT.